These T cell receptor beta chains were read from a single sample in a study of blood T cells in healthy people across ages. TCRdb fed the 5' RACE reads into MiXCR, producing one record per CDR3 protein. Here the sample spans over a million distinct CDR3 sequences, 40% to 45% being singletons. Sequences were obtained from blood. The receptors come from a woman in her sixties or seventies in good health. Both conserved end residues are trimmed from each CDR3.

v_call cdr3_length cdr3_aa
TRBV6-6 12 ASSFYNRNEKLF
TRBV3-1 12 ASSSAGYRYEQY
TRBV29-1 12 SVGDRAPVWTQY
TRBV20-1 14 SARDRERASTDTQY
TRBV29-1 10 SVVVRGSEAF
TRBV27 12 ASSRVGADYGYT
TRBV27 12 ASSPYGDRSEAF
TRBV3-1 12 ASSQSVLHNEQF
TRBV12-3/TRBV12-4 13 ASSPTGANTGELF
TRBV12-3/TRBV12-4 10 ASSWTSGGYT
TRBV30 12 AWSKGQALYEQY
TRBV12-3/TRBV12-4 13 ASSSTSGKTYEQY
TRBV7-2 15 ASSLVPRGAGADTQY
TRBV10-3 16 AISNKGRTGEPSYEQY
TRBV4-3 12 ASSHRQGRPPLH
TRBV15 13 ATSREVAGQGEQF
TRBV20-1 10 SANREAYEQY
TRBV10-3 16 AISASGQLLSGANVLT
TRBV7-2 13 ASSSGGQGAGGYT
TRBV7-8 10 ASSLDPTEAF
TRBV7-8 13 ASSLETGVTYEQY
TRBV19 11 ASSTVAWETQY
TRBV19 16 ASSISIGGQFAYNEQF
TRBV7-2 14 ASSLALRRERPEQY
TRBV7-3 15 ASSLPGLRDGDNEQF
TRBV5-1 12 ASSTYLSSYEQY
TRBV3-1 11 ASSQDDSRPAF
TRBV7-2 11 ASSAQQGSEQY
TRBV28 12 ASRSWKGQETQY
TRBV20-1 11 SAGDSLNEKLF
TRBV28 12 ASSFRVWNQPQH
TRBV2 11 ASTRQDNYGYT
TRBV3-1 12 ASSQSIRSYEQY
TRBV20-1 13 SASRGGEIRYEQY
TRBV20-1 15 SARDLAAGVHTGELF
TRBV25-1 13 ASSVRERYTDTQY
TRBV6-5 12 ASRQQGAGETQY
TRBV20-1 11 SARDASGETQY
TRBV7-9 13 ASSFFGGRGNEQF
TRBV20-1 11 SASGQPLGPQH
TRBV10-3 14 AISELQGQGYNEQF